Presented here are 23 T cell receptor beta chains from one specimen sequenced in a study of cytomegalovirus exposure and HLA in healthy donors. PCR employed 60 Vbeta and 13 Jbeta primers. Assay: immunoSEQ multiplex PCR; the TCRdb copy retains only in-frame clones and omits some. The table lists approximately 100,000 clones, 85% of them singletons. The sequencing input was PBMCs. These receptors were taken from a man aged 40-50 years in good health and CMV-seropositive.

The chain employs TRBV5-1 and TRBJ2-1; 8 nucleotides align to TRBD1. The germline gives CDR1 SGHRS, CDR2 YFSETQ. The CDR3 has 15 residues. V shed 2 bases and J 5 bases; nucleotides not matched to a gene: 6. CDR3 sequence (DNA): TGCGCCAGCAGCTTCCGGACAGGGTACGACAATGAGCAGTTCTTC. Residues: CASSFRTGYDNEQFF.

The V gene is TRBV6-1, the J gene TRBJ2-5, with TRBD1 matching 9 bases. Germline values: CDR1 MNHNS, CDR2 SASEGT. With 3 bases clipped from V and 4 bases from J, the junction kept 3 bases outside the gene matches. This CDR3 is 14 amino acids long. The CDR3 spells CASSDGTGLETQYF. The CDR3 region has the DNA TGTGCCAGCAGTGATGGGACAGGGTTAGAGACCCAGTACTTC.

The CDR3 sequence is CASSLVGGLAGAEQYF. In nucleotides, the CDR3 is TGTGCCAGCAGCTTAGTAGGGGGACTAGCGGGAGCCGAGCAGTACTTC. This chain connects TRBV7-2 to TRBJ2-7; TRBD2 matches at 14 bases. The CDR3 sequence is 16 residues long. The V gene's germline CDR1 is SGHTA and CDR2 FQGNSA. V shed 1 base, J shed 6 bases, and the junction held 5 bases outside the gene matches.

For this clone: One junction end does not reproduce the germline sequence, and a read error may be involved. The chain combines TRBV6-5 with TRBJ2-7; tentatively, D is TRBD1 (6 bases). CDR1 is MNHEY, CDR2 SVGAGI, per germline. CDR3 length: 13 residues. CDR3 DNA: TGTGCCGGCAGTTACGCCAGGGGCTACGAGCAGTACTTC. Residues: CAGSYARGYEQYF.

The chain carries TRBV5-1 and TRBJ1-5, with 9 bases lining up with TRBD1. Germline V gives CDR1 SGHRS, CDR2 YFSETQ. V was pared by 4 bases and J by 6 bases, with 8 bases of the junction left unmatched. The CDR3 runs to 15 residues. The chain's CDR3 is CASSPGTGKTQPQHF. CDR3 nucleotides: TGCGCCAGCAGCCCCGGGACAGGGAAGACTCAGCCCCAGCATTTT.

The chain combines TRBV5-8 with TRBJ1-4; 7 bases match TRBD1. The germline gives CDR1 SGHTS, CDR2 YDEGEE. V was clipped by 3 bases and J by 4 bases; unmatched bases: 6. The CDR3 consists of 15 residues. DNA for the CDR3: TGTGCCAGCAGCTCGAGGGGGACAGATAATGAAAAACTGTTTTTT. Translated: CASSSRGTDNEKLFF.

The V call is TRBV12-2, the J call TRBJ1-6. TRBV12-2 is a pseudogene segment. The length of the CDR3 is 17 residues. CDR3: CASRLRGSGLKHSPLHF. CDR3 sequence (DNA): TGTGCAAGTCGCTTGCGGGGTAGCGGACTTAAGCATTCACCCCTCCACTTT.

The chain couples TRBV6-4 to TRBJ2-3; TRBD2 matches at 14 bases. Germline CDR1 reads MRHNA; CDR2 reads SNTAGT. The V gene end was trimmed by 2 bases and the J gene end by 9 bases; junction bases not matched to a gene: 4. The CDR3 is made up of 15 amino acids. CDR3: CASSDGTSGSDTQYF. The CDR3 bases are TGTGCCAGCAGTGACGGGACTAGCGGGAGCGACACGCAGTATTTT.

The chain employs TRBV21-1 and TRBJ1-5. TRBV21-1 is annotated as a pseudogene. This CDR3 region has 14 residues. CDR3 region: CASSNREDGQPQHF. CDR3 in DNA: TGTGCCAGCAGCAATCGGGAGGACGGTCAGCCCCAGCATTTT.

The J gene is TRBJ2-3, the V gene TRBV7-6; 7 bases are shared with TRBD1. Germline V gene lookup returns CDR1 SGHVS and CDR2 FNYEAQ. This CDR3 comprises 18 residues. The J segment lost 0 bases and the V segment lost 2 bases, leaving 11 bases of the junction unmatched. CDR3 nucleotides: TGTGCCAGCAGCTTACACCGGACAGGCCGCATTAGCACAGATACGCAGTATTTT. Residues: CASSLHRTGRISTDTQYF.

The CDR3 sequence is CASSLGLREDEQYF. The CDR3 DNA follows: TGTGCCAGCAGCTTGGGGCTCAGGGAGGACGAGCAGTACTTC. This chain links TRBV5-4 with TRBJ2-7; maybe TRBD2 (6 bases). Germline V gene data show CDR1 as SGHNT and CDR2 as YYREEE (reference sequence). V was cut by 0 bases and J by 5 bases, with 12 bases left in between. The CDR3 consists of 14 residues.

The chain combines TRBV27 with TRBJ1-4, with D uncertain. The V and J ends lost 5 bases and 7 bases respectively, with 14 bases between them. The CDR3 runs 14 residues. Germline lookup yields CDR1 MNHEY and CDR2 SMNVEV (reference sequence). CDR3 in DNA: TGTGCCAGCAGTCCCGCGAGGGTTGGTGAAAAACTGTTTTTT. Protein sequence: CASSPARVGEKLFF. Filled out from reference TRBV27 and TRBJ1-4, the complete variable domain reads EAQVTQNPRYLITVTGKKLTVTCSQNMNHEYMSWYRQDPGLGLRQIYYSMNVEVTDKGDVPEGYKVSRKEKRNFPLILESPSPNQTSLYFCASSPARVGEKLFFGSGTQLSVL.

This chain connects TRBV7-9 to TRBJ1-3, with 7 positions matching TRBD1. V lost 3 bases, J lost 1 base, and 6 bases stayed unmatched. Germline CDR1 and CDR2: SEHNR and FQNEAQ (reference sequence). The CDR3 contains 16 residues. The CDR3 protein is CASSFGTVGSGNTIYF. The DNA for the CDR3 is TGTGCCAGCAGCTTTGGGACAGTCGGGTCTGGAAACACCATATATTTT.

The CDR3 bases are TGCGCCAGCAGCGTGGGACTAGCGGGAGGCGACAATGAGCAGTTCTTC. Protein product: CASSVGLAGGDNEQFF. The chain combines TRBV5-1 with TRBJ2-1, with 15 bases lining up with TRBD2. Trimming at V came to 4 bases and at J to 5 bases, leaving 4 bases not matched to a gene. In germline, CDR1 is SGHRS, CDR2 YFSETQ. CDR3 length: 16 residues.

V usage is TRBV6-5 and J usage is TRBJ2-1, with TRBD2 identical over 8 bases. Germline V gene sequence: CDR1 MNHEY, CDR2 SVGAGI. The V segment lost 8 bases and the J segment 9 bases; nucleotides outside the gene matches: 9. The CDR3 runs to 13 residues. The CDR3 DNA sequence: TGTGCCAGCTCTGGGACTAGTCGCAGTGAGCAGTTCTTC. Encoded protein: CASSGTSRSEQFF.

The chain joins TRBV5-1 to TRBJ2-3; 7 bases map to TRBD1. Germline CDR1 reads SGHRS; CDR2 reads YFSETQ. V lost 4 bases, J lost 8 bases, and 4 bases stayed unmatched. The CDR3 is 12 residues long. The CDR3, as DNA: TGCGCCAGCAGCACTCGACAGGGTACGCAGTATTTT. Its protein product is CASSTRQGTQYF.

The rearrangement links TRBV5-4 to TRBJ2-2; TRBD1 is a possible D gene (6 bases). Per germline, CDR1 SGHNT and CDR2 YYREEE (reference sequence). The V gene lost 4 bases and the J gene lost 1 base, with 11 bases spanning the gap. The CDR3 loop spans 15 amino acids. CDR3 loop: CASSVGTLNTGELFF. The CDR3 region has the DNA TGTGCCAGCAGCGTCGGGACACTGAACACCGGGGAGCTGTTTTTT.

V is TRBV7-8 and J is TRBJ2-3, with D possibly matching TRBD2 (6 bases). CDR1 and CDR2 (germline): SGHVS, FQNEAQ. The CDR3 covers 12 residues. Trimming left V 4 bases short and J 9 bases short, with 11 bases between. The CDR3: CASSSLGGTQYF. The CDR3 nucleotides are TGTGCCAGCAGCTCGCTTGGGGGGACGCAGTATTTT.

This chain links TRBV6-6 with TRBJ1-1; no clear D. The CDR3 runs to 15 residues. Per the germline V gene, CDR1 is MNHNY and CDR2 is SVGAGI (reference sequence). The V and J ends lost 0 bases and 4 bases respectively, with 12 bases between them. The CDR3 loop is CASSYSVSGATEAFF. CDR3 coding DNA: TGTGCCAGCAGTTACTCTGTTTCGGGTGCCACTGAAGCTTTCTTT.

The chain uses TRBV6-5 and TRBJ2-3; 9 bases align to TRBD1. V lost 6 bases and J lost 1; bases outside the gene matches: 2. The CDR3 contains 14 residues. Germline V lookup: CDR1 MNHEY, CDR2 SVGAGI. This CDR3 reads CASSRTGGTDTQYF. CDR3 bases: TGTGCCAGCAGCCGGACAGGGGGCACAGATACGCAGTATTTT.

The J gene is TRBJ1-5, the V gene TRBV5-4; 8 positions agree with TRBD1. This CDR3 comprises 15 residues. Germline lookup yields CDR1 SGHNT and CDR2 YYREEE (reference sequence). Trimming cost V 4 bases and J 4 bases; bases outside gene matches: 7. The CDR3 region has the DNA TGTGCCAGCAGCCCCGGGACAGGTGAGAATCAGCCCCAGCATTTT. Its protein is CASSPGTGENQPQHF.

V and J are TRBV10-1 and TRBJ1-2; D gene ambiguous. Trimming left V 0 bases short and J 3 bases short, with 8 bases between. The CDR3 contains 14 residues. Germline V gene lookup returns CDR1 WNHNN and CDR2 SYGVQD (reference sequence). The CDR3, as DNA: TGCGCCAGCAGTGAGTCTGTGGGCGACTATGGCTACACCTTC. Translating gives CASSESVGDYGYTF.

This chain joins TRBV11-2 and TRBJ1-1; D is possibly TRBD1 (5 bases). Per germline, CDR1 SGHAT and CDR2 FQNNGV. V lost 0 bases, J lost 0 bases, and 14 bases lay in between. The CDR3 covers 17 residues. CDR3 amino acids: CASSLDRAVAVNTEAFF. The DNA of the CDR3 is TGTGCCAGCAGCTTAGACAGGGCAGTTGCGGTGAACACTGAAGCTTTCTTT.